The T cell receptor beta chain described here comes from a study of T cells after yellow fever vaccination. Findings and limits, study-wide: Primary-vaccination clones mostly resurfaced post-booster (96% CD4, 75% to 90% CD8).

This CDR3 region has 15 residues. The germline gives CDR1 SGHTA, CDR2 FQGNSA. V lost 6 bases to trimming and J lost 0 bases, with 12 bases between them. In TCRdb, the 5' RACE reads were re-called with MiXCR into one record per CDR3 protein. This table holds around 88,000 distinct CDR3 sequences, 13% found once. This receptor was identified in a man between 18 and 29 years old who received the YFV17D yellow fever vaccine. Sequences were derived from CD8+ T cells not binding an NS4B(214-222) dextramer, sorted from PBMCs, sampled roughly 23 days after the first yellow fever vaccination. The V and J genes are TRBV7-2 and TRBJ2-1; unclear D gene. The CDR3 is CASRGLGSSYNEQFF. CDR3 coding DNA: TGTGCCAGCAGGGGGTTGGGAAGCTCCTACAATGAGCAGTTCTTC.